This T cell receptor (beta chain) comes out of a study of blood T cell repertoires in COVID-19 (TCRdb year 2020). Notes on the research overall: Samples from collaborators originated in the United States, Italy and Spain and spanned both the acute and convalescent phases of COVID-19. The prospective study material was composed of cDNA or gDNA derived from T cells, B-cell-depleted T cells, or PBMCs. Deeply sampled blood TCRbeta repertoires from subjects exposed to, actively infected with, or recovered from COVID-19 were included in the dataset. The repertoires were released in a freely available public database intended as a resource for research on the immune response to SARS-CoV-2. The samples were drawn from the first 160 participants of the ongoing ImmuneRACE study and from 1,254 subjects provided by 6 global collaborators. Sample metadata almost always included a de-identified subject ID, COVID-19 status, age in years and sex. HLA class I and class II types, where available, came from metadata supplied by the sample provider rather than from assay-based typing. What the work shows at the level of the full study, not this receptor alone: The amount of clinical and demographic metadata varied by source and participant and was provided uncurated.

TCRbeta CDR3 regions were amplified from genomic DNA by means of the immunoSEQ Assay, a bias-controlled multiplex PCR. The paper's processing steps were these. The number of nucleated cells in each sample was estimated by amplification of reference gene primers within the assay. To quantify the absolute abundance of each unique TCRbeta CDR3 rearrangement, sequence reads were collapsed and filtered. For each sample, productive Simpson clonality was calculated as the square root of Simpson's diversity index over productive rearrangements. Drawn from immuneACCESS, this table holds only the in-frame rearrangements with V and J called that TCRdb kept. Clones are partly lost; checked studies trace under half to an unresolved V gene and leave the rest unexplained. V and J calls and clone size come straight from that table; D and trimming were deduced from the DNA. Recorded for this sample are fewer than 350,000 clones; roughly 89% of them occurred a single time. The leading ten clones occupy over 6% of the sample.

Participants in the prospective study were aged roughly 18 to 100 years, lived in under 30 United States geographic areas, and enrolled through a virtual design. In the prospective study, participants were assigned to cohorts based on the clinical history participants reported in a screening survey and a study questionnaire. Recovered participants in ImmuneRACE Cohort 3 were defined by two consecutive negative NP/OP PCR tests, clearance by a healthcare professional, or resolution of symptoms. In the prospective study, mobile phlebotomists collected whole blood, serum and a nasopharyngeal or oropharyngeal swab from each participant. Prospective study participants could optionally give additional blood draws and questionnaires over a 2-month period. Before DNA extraction, prospective study blood samples were shipped either frozen or at room temperature. Note on this clone: Its antigen is currently not known. It has no much larger one-base neighbor in the sample; base qualities were not kept.

Unmatched junction bases come to 8, with V trimmed by 5 bases and J by 2 bases. From its cysteine to its phenylalanine, the CDR3 spans 16 amino acids. Kept here is only the CDR3 DNA, which spans 48 bases and is read in frame from base 1. CDR1 and CDR2 are drawn from the germline V gene (reference sequence): LGHDT, YNNKEL. The receptor comes from a woman in her thirties or forties who had recovered from COVID-19. What was sequenced was PBMCs or T cells enriched from blood (not recorded which). The V and J genes are TRBV3-1 (or the pseudogene TRBV3-2) and TRBJ1-4, and TRBD1 aligns with 7 junction nucleotides. The nucleotides read TGTGCCAGCAGCTTCCGACCAGGGGGGACTAATGAAAAACTGTTTTTT. Its translation is CASSFRPGGTNEKLFF.